This is a list of T cell receptor beta chains from one sample in a study of radiotherapy plus CTLA-4 blockade in lung cancer. Method: immunoSEQ multiplex PCR; TCRdb's copy keeps in-frame clones and lacks some. Of around 24,000 clones in the sample, about three quarters are singletons; the top ten hold approximately 3.5%. The specimen comprised peripheral blood, sampled from a patient treated with radiotherapy plus ipilimumab. Every receptor here comes from a human donor with non-small cell lung cancer who had stable disease on radiotherapy plus ipilimumab. Both conserved end residues are part of each CDR3. The D gene is left open where the match is weak. The size entry is marked missing in some rows and otherwise reads once, few, many or a size class.

V	size	J	D	DNA	CDR3
TRBV5-1	.	TRBJ1-1	.	TGCGCCAGCAGCTTGGCTGGGGGGCTAGGAACTGAAGCTTTCTTT	CASSLAGGLGTEAFF
TRBV20-1	.	TRBJ2-5	TRBD2	TGCAGTGCTGACGGGGGGAAGCGGTACTTC	CSADGGKRYF
TRBV5-8	.	TRBJ1-1	.	TGTGCCAGCAGCTCCCGTGCCCCGTTGAACACTGAAGCTTTCTTT	CASSSRAPLNTEAFF
TRBV6-6	.	TRBJ1-1	.	TGTGCCAGCAGTTACTCCGTCGCGACGAACACTGAAGCTTTCTTT	CASSYSVATNTEAFF
TRBV4-3	.	TRBJ1-2	.	TGCGCCAGCAGCCAGTACAGACAGACCTATGGCTACACCTTC	CASSQYRQTYGYTF
TRBV10-3	.	TRBJ2-1	TRBD1	TGTGCCATCAGGAGGGGGCCCGAGCAGTTCTTC	CAIRRGPEQFF
TRBV15	.	TRBJ2-7	TRBD1	TGTGCCACCAGCAGAGGGACCGGGACAGGGGGTGGGAAAACTGGCGAGCAGTACTTC	CATSRGTGTGGGKTGEQYF
TRBV7-2	few	TRBJ1-2	.	TGTGCCAGCAGCTTAGCGTTTCTGGGGGAAGGTGGCTACACCTTC	CASSLAFLGEGGYTF
TRBV14	.	TRBJ2-7	TRBD2	TGTGCCAGCAGCCAGGCCTTAGCGGGAGGGTCCGAGCAGTACTTC	CASSQALAGGSEQYF
TRBV6-5	.	TRBJ1-1	TRBD1	TGTGCCAGCAGTTCCAAGACAGGGCTTCGCGCTTTCTTT	CASSSKTGLRAFF
TRBV7-3	.	TRBJ2-2	.	TGTGCCAGCAGCCCCCTTGTGGGGGACTTTGACACCGGGGAGCTGTTTTTT	CASSPLVGDFDTGELFF
TRBV12-5	.	TRBJ2-1	.	TGTGCTAGTGGTTCCCCCGGGAGCAATGAGCAGTTCTTC	CASGSPGSNEQFF
TRBV19	.	TRBJ2-3	.	TGTGCCAGTAGTATAGGCCTCACAGATACGCAGTATTTT	CASSIGLTDTQYF
TRBV7-9	.	TRBJ2-4	.	TGTGCCAGCAGCGACAGCGGGAAAAACATTCAGTACTTC	CASSDSGKNIQYF
TRBV19	.	TRBJ2-7	TRBD1	TGTGCCAGTAGTATGGGACAGGACCTGCCTCGGCGGTACTTC	CASSMGQDLPRRYF
TRBV2	.	TRBJ2-7	.	TGTGCCAGTCAGGGGATGGAATCCTACGAGCAGTACTTC	CASQGMESYEQYF
TRBV29-1	once	TRBJ1-1	.	TGCAGCGTTGAGTGGGGTGGCGGGGTGGCTTTCTTT	CSVEWGGGVAFF
TRBV7-8	few	TRBJ1-2	.	TGTGCCAGCAGCTTAGCGGCCGGGACCTATGGCTACACCTTC	CASSLAAGTYGYTF
TRBV5-1	few	TRBJ1-1	TRBD1	TGCGCCAGCCGAGGACAGGGATTCACTGAAGCTTTCTTT	CASRGQGFTEAFF
TRBV18	.	TRBJ2-6	.	TGTGCCAGCTCACGGGACGGGCGAAACTCTGGGGCCAACGTCCTGACTTTC	CASSRDGRNSGANVLTF
TRBV2	.	TRBJ2-5	TRBD1	TGTGCCAGCAGTGTAAACGGACAGGGGGCCGGGGAGACCCAGTACTTC	CASSVNGQGAGETQYF
TRBV19	.	TRBJ1-5	.	TGTGCCAGTAATCCTCGGGGGGCGGGACGGAATCAGCCCCAGCATTTT	CASNPRGAGRNQPQHF
TRBV28	.	TRBJ2-3	TRBD2	TGTGCCAGCAGTCCTAGCGGGAGGGCCACAGATACGCAGTATTTT	CASSPSGRATDTQYF
TRBV7-9	.	TRBJ2-7	.	TGTGCCAGCAGCTTAGCGTCGGGAGTCTTTGGAGGCGAGCAGTACTTC	CASSLASGVFGGEQYF
TRBV7-8	once	TRBJ2-7	.	TGTGCCAGCAGCTTGAAAACACAGGGATTCGAGCAGTACTTC	CASSLKTQGFEQYF
TRBV7-6	.	TRBJ2-1	.	TGTGCCAGCAGCTTAGGTCTACAGGGTTACAATGAGCAGTTCTTC	CASSLGLQGYNEQFF
TRBV4-3	.	TRBJ2-7	TRBD2	TGCGCCAGCAGCCGATCTAGCGGGAGCTACGAGCAGTACTTC	CASSRSSGSYEQYF
TRBV18	few	TRBJ2-3	.	TGTGCCAGCTCACCACAATCCGGGATTGGCACAGATACGCAGTATTTT	CASSPQSGIGTDTQYF
TRBV28	.	TRBJ1-1	TRBD1	TGTGCCAGCAGCGGGGAGACAGGGAGGACTGAAGCTTTCTTT	CASSGETGRTEAFF
TRBV6-5	.	TRBJ1-2	.	TGTGCCAGCACCCCGGGCAGGGAATCTGGCTACACCTTC	CASTPGRESGYTF